The present T cell receptor (beta chain) was sequenced within a study of blood T cells in healthy people across ages. Per germline, CDR1 KGHDR and CDR2 SFDVKD. This CDR3 comprises 14 residues. A sample-barcoded 5' primer and a J-beta primer mix were used in a second PCR of about 7 to 11 cycles. Sequencing yielded, for each sample, at least 2.5 million paired-end reads carrying CDR3. TCRdb re-called the 5' RACE reads through MiXCR, storing one row per CDR3 protein. The repertoire holds roughly 800,000 distinct CDR3 sequences, with 53% as singletons. The clonotype originates from a man at least 80 years old in good health. J is TRBJ2-5 and V is TRBV24-1; weak D call: TRBD2 (7 bases). Judging by the DNA end, TRBJ2-7 fits better; the J call may be wrong. Sequencing used blood. CDR3 protein: CATSDPRGGVEQYF. CDR3 nucleotide sequence: TGTGCCACCAGTGATCCCCGAGGGGGGGTCGAGCAGTACTTC.